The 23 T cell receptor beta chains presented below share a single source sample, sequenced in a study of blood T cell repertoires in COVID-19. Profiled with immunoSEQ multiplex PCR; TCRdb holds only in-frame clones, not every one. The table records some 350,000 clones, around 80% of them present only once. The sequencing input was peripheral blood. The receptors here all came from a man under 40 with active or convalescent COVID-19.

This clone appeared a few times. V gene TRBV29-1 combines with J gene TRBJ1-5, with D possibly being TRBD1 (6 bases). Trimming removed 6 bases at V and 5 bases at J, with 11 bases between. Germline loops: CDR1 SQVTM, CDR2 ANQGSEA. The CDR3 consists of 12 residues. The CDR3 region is CSVAGVDQPQHF. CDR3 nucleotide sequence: TGCAGCGTGGCAGGGGTGGATCAGCCCCAGCATTTT.

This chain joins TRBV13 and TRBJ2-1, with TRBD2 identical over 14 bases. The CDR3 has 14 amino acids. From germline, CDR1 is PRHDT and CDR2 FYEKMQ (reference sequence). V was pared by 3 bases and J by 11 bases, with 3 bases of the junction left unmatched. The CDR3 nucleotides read TGTGCCAGCAGCTTGACTAGCGGGGGGGGTAAGCAGTTCTTC. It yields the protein CASSLTSGGGKQFF.

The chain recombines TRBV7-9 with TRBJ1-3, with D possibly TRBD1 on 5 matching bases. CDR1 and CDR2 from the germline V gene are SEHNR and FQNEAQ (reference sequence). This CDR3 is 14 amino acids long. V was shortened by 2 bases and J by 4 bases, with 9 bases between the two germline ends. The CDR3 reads CASSLPGLGNTIYF. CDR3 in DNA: TGTGCCAGCAGCTTACCAGGGTTAGGAAACACCATATATTTT.

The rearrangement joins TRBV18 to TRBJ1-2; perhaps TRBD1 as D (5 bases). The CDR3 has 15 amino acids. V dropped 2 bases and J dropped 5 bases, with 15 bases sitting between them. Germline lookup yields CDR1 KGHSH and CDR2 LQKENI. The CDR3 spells CASSPRKIQGYGYTF. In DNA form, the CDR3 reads TGTGCCAGCTCACCAAGGAAAATTCAGGGTTATGGCTACACCTTC.

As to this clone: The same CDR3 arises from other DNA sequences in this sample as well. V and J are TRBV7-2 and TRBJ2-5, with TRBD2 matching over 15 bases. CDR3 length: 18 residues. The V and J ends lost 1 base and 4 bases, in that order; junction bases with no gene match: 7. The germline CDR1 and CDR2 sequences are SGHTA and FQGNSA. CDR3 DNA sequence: TGTGCCAGCAGCTTAGGGACTAGCGGGAGGGCCAAGGGAGAGACCCAGTACTTC. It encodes CASSLGTSGRAKGETQYF. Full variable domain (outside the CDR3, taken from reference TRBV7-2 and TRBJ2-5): GAGVSQSPSNKVTEKGKDVELRCDPISGHTALYWYRQSLGQGLEFLIYFQGNSAPDKSGLPSDRFSAERTGGSVSTLTIQRTQQEDSAVYLCASSLGTSGRAKGETQYFGPGTRLLVL.

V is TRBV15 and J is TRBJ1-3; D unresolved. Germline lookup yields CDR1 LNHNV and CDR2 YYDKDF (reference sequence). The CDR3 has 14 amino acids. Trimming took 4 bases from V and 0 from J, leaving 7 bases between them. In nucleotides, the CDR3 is TGTGCCACCAGCATGGGCCGCTCTGGAAACACCATATATTTT. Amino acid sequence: CATSMGRSGNTIYF.

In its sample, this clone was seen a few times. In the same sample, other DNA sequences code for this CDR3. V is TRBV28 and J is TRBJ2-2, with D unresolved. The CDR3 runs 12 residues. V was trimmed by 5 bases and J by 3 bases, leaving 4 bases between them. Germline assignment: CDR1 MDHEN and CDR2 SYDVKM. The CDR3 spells CASSPYTGELFF. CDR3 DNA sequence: TGTGCCAGCAGTCCCTACACCGGGGAGCTGTTTTTT.

CDR3 residues: CASSLRLVSHEQYF. The DNA for the CDR3 is TGTGCCAGCAGCCTTCGACTAGTCAGCCACGAGCAGTACTTC. This chain connects TRBV9 to TRBJ2-7; tentative D call: TRBD2 (6 bases). There are 14 residues in the CDR3. The V gene's germline CDR1 is SGDLS and CDR2 YYNGEE. Trimming pared 4 bases from V and 5 bases from J, leaving 16 bases between.

CDR3: CASSVGDYSNIQYF. CDR3 bases: TGTGCCAGCAGCGTGGGCGACTATTCCAACATTCAGTACTTC. The chain links TRBV9 to TRBJ2-4, with a possible D match to TRBD2 (5 bases). V dropped 2 bases and J dropped 7 bases, with 13 bases sitting between them. Germline values: CDR1 SGDLS, CDR2 YYNGEE. This CDR3 spans 14 amino acids.

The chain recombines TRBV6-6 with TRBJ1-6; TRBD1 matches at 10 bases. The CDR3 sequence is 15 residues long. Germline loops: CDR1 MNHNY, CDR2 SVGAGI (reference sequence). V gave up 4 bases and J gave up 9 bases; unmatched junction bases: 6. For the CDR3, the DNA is TGTGCCAGCAGTTTAGGGACAGGGGTGGTTTCACCCCTCCACTTT. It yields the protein CASSLGTGVVSPLHF.

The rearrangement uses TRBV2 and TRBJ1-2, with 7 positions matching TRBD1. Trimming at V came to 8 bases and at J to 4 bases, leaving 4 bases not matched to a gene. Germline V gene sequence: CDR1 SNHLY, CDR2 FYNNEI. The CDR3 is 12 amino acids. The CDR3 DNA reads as TGTGCCAGCTCGGACAGGATCTATGGCTACACCTTC. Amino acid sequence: CASSDRIYGYTF. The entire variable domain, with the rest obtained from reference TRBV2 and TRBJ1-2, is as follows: EPEVTQTPSHQVTQMGQEVILRCVPISNHLYFYWYRQILGQKVEFLVSFYNNEISEKSEIFDDQFSVERPDGSNFTLKIRSTKLEDSAMYFCASSDRIYGYTFGSGTRLTVV.

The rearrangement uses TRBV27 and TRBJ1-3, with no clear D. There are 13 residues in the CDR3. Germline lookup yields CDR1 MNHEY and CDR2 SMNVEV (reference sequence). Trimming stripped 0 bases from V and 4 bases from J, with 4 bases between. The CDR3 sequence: CASSLSRGNTIYF. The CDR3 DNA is TGTGCCAGCAGTTTATCGCGAGGAAACACCATATATTTT.

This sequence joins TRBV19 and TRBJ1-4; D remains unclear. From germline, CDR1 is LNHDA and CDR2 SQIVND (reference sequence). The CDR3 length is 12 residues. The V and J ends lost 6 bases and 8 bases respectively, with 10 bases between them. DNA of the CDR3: TGTGCCAGTAGCTCGTTCGGGGAAAAACTGTTTTTT. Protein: CASSSFGEKLFF.

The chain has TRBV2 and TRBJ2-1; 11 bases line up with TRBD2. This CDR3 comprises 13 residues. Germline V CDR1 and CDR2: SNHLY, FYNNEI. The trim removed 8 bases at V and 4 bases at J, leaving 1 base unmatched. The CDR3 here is CASRLAGYNEQFF. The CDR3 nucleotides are TGTGCCAGCCGACTAGCGGGATACAATGAGCAGTTCTTC.

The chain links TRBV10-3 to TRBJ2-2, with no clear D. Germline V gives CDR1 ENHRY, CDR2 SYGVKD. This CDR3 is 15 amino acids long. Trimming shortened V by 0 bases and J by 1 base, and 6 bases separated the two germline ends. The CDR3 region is CAISESGRNTGELFF. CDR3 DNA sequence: TGTGCCATCAGTGAGTCTGGCCGGAACACCGGGGAGCTGTTTTTT.

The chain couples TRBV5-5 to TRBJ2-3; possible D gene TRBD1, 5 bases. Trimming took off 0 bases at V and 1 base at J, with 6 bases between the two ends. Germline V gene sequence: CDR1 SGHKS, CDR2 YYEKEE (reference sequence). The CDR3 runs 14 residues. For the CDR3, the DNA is TGTGCCAGCAGCTTGGGGGGCGGCACAGATACGCAGTATTTT. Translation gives CASSLGGGTDTQYF.

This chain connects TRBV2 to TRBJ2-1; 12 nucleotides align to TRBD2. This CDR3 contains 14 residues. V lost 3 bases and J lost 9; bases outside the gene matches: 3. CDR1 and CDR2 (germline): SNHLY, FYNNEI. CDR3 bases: TGTGCCAGCAGTGAGGCTAGCGGGAGGGTTGAGCAGTTCTTC. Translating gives CASSEASGRVEQFF.

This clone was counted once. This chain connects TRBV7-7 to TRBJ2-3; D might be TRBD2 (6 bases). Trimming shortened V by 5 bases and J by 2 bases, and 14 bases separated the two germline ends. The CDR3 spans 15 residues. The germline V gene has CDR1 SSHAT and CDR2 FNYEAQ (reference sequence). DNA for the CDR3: TGTGCCAGCAGCGAGTGGGGACTTATCACAGATACGCAGTATTTT. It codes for CASSEWGLITDTQYF.

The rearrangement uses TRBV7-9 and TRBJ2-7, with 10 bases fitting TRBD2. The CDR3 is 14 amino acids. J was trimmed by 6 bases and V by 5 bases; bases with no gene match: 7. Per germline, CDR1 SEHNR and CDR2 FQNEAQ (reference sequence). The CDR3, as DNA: TGTGCCAGCAGCCAAGCGGGAGGGCCACTCGAGCAGTACTTC. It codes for CASSQAGGPLEQYF.

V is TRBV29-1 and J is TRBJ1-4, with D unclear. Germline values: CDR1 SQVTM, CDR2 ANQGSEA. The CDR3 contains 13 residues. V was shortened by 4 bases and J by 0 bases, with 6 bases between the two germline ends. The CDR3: CSVAPSTNEKLFF. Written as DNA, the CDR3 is TGCAGCGTTGCCCCCTCAACTAATGAAAAACTGTTTTTT.

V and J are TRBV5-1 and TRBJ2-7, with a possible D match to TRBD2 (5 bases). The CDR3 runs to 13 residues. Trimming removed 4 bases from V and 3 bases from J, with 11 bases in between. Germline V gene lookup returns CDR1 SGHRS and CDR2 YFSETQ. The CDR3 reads CASSRVSGYEQYF. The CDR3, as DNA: TGCGCCAGCAGCCGTGTCAGCGGCTACGAGCAGTACTTC.

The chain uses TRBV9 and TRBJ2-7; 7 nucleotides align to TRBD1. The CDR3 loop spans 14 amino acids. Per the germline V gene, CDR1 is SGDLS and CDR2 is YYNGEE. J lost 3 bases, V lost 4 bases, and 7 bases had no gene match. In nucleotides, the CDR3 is TGTGCCAGCAGCTCCGGGACAGAGATCTACGAGCAGTACTTC. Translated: CASSSGTEIYEQYF.

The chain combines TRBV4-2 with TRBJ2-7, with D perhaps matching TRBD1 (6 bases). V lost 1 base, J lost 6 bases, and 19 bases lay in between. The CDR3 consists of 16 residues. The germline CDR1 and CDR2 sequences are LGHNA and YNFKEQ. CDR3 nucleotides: TGTGCCAGCAGCCAAGCGGGACATTTGGGGGCGGGCGAGCAGTACTTC. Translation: CASSQAGHLGAGEQYF.